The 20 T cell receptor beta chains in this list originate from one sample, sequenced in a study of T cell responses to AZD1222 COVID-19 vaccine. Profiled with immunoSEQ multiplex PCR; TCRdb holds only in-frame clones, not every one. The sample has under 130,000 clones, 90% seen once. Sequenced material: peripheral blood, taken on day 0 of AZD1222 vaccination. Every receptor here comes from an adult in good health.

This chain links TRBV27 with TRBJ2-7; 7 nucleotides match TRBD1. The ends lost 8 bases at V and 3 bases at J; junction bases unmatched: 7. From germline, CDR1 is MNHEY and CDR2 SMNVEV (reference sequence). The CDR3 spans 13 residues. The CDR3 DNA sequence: TGTGCCAGCGCTTCGACAGGGAACTACGAGCAGTACTTC. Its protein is CASASTGNYEQYF.

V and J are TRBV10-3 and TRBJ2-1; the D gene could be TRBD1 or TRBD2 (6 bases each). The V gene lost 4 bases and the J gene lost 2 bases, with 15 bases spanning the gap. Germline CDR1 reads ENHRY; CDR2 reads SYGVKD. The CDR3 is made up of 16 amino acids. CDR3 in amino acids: CAISAGGTPPYNEQFF. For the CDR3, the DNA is TGTGCCATCAGTGCTGGGGGGACACCTCCCTACAATGAGCAGTTCTTC.

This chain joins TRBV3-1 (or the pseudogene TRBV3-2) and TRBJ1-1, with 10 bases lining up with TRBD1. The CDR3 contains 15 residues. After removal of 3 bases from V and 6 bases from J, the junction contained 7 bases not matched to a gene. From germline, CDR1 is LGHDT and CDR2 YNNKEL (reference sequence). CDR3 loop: CASSHWDRGSPEAFF. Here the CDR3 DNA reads TGTGCCAGCAGCCATTGGGACAGGGGATCCCCTGAAGCTTTCTTT.

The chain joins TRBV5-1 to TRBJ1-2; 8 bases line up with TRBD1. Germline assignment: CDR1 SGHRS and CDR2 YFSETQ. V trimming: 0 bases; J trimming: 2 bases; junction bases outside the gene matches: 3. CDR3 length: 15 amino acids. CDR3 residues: CASSLVAGGNYGYTF. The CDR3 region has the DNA TGCGCCAGCAGCTTGGTGGCAGGGGGCAACTATGGCTACACCTTC.

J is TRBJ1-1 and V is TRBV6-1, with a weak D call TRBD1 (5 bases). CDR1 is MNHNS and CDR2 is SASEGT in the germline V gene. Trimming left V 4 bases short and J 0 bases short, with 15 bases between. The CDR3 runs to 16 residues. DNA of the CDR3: TGTGCCAGCAGTGGGGGCTGGGGGGAGTTGAACACTGAAGCTTTCTTT. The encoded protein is CASSGGWGELNTEAFF.

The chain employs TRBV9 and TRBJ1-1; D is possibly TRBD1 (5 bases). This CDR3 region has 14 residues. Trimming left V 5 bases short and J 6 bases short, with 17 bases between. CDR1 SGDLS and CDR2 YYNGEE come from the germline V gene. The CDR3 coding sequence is TGTGCCAGCAGTTACTTACAGGAGGGTGCTGAAGCTTTCTTT. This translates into CASSYLQEGAEAFF.

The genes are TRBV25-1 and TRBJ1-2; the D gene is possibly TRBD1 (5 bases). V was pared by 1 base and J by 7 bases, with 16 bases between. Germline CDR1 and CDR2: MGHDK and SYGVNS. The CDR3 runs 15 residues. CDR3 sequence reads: CASSEWGEGRGGYTF. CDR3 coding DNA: TGTGCCAGCAGTGAATGGGGAGAGGGGCGGGGTGGCTACACCTTC.

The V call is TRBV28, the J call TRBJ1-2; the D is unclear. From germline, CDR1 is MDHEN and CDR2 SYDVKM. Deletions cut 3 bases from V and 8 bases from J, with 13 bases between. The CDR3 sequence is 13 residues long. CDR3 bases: TGTGCCAGCAGTTTGGGAGGCAGCTACGGCTACACCTTC. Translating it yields CASSLGGSYGYTF.

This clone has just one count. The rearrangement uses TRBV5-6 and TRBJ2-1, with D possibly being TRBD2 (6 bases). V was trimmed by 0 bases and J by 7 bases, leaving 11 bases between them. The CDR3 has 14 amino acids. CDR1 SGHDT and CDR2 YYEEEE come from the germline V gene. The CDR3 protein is CASSLGGLGNEQFF. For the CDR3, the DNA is TGTGCCAGCAGCTTGGGGGGACTTGGAAATGAGCAGTTCTTC.

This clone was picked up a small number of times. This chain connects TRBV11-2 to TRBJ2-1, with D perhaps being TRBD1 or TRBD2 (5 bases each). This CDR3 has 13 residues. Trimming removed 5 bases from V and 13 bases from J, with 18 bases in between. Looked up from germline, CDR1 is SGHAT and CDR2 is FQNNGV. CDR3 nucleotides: TGTGCCAGCAGCCCCTCTGCCCGGGGCGTTCAGTTCTTC. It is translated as CASSPSARGVQFF.

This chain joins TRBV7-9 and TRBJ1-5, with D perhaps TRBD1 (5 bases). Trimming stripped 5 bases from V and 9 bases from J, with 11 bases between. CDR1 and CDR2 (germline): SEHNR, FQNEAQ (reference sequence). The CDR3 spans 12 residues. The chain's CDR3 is CASSEGRGPQHF. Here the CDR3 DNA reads TGTGCCAGCAGCGAGGGGAGGGGGCCCCAGCATTTT.

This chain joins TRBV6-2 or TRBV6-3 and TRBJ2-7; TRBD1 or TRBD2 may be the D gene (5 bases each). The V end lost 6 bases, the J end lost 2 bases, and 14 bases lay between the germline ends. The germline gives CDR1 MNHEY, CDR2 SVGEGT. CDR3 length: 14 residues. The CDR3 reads CASSPGTPPYEQYF. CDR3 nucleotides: TGTGCCAGCAGCCCCGGGACGCCCCCCTACGAGCAGTACTTC.

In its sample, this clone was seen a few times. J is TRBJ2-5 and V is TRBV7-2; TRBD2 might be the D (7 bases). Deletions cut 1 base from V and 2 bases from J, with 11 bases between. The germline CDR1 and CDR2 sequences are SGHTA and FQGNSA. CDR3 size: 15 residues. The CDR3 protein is CASSLVAGAQETQYF. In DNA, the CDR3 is TGTGCCAGCAGCTTAGTGGCGGGGGCACAAGAGACCCAGTACTTC.

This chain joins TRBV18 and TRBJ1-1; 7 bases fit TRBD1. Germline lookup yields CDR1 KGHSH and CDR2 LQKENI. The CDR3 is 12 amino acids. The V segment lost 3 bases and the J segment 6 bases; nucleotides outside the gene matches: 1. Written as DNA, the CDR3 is TGTGCCAGCTCACCCGGACAGGCTGAAGCTTTCTTT. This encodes CASSPGQAEAFF.

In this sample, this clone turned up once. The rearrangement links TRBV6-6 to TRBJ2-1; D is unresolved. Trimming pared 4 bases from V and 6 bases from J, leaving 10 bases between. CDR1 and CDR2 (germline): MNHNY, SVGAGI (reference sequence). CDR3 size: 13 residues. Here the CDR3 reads CASSSEWGNEQFF. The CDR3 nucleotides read TGTGCCAGCAGTTCGGAGTGGGGCAATGAGCAGTTCTTC.

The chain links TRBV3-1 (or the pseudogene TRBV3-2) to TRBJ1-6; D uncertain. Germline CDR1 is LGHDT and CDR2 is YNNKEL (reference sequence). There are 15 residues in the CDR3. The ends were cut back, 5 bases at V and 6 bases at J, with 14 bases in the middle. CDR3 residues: CASSYKRSINSPLHF. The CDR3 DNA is TGTGCCAGCAGCTACAAACGCAGCATTAATTCACCCCTCCACTTT.

The CDR3 nucleotides are TGTGCCTGGGAGAGCGGGGAAGAGACCCAGTACTTC. Its translation: CAWESGEETQYF. This chain joins TRBV30 and TRBJ2-5, with 7 bases that match TRBD2. V was clipped by 5 bases and J by 3 bases; unmatched bases: 3. CDR1 is GTSNPN and CDR2 is SVGIG in the germline V gene (reference sequence). This CDR3 comprises 12 residues. Supplemented by reference TRBV30 and TRBJ2-5, the full variable domain reads SQTIHQWPATLVQPVGSPLSLECTVEGTSNPNLYWYRQAAGRGLQLLFYSVGIGQISSEVPQNLSASRPQDRQFILSSKKLLLSDSGFYLCAWESGEETQYFGPGTRLLVL.

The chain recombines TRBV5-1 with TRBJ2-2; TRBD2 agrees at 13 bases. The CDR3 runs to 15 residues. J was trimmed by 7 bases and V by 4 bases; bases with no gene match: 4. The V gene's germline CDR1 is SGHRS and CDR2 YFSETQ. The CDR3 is CASSTGTSGVGELFF. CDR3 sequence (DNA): TGCGCCAGCAGCACCGGGACTAGCGGGGTCGGGGAGCTGTTTTTT.

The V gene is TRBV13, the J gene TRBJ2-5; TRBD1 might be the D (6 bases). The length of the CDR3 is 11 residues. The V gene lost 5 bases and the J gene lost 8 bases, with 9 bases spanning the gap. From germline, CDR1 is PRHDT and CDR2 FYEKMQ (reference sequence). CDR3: CASSLRGTQYF. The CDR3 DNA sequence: TGTGCCAGCAGCCTCAGGGGAACCCAGTACTTC.

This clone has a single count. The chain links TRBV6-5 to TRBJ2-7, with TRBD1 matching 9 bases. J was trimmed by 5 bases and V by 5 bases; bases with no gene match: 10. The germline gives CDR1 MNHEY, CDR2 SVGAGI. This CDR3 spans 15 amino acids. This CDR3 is CASSPAGTGSHEQYF. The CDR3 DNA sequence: TGTGCCAGCAGTCCTGCCGGGACAGGGTCCCACGAGCAGTACTTC.